The 15 T cell receptor beta chains in this list originate from one sample, sequenced in a study of shared clonotypes between healthy human individuals. The method was immunoSEQ multiplex PCR; TCRdb's version includes in-frame clones alone and lacks a portion of them. The sample records about a million clones, around 75% being singletons. The source material was memory CD4+ T cells sorted from blood. Subset: CD45RA-negative fraction. The receptor set was obtained from a man aged 18 to 29 in good health.

The chain employs TRBV13 and TRBJ2-5, with 9 nucleotides matching TRBD2. CDR1 and CDR2 from the germline V gene are PRHDT and FYEKMQ (reference sequence). This CDR3 spans 16 amino acids. V shed 0 bases and J 5 bases; nucleotides not matched to a gene: 7. DNA of the CDR3: TGTGCCAGCAGCTTAGGTGTGCGGGGGGGCCTCGAGACCCAGTACTTC. It yields the protein CASSLGVRGGLETQYF.

This clone has only a few counts. The rearrangement links TRBV5-4 to TRBJ1-6, with no clear D. CDR3 length: 14 residues. Germline V gene lookup returns CDR1 SGHNT and CDR2 YYREEE (reference sequence). V was pared by 0 bases and J by 5 bases, with 6 bases between. As DNA, the CDR3 is TGTGCCAGCAGCTTGGGGGGTAATAATTCACCCCTCCACTTT. It translates to CASSLGGNNSPLHF.

As regards this clone: Other DNA sequences in this specimen translate into the identical CDR3. This chain links TRBV18 with TRBJ2-7, with D perhaps TRBD1 or TRBD2 (6 bases each). The CDR3 sequence is 14 residues long. Trimming pared 5 bases from V and 0 bases from J, leaving 11 bases between. From germline, CDR1 is KGHSH and CDR2 LQKENI. CDR3: CASSVGGGSYEQYF. The CDR3 bases are TGTGCCAGCTCAGTAGGAGGGGGCTCCTACGAGCAGTACTTC.

This clone was observed at least ten times. Other DNA sequences from this sample encode an identical CDR3 as well. The J gene is TRBJ2-5, the V gene TRBV5-1; D gene uncertain. CDR1 is SGHRS, CDR2 YFSETQ, per germline. The CDR3 has 14 residues. The V end lost 0 bases, the J end lost 1 base, and 7 bases lay between the germline ends. CDR3 in amino acids: CASSLERIQETQYF. The CDR3 DNA is TGCGCCAGCAGCTTGGAGCGAATCCAAGAGACCCAGTACTTC.

The V call is TRBV13, the J call TRBJ2-1, with TRBD2 as a possible D gene (6 bases). V lost 7 bases and J 6 bases, leaving 13 bases between the germline ends. From germline, CDR1 is PRHDT and CDR2 FYEKMQ (reference sequence). The CDR3 length is 13 residues. CDR3 loop: CASTPGGPNEQFF. For the CDR3, the DNA is TGTGCCAGCACTCCCGGAGGGCCCAATGAGCAGTTCTTC. Looking up the rest from reference TRBV13 and TRBJ2-1 gives the full variable domain: AAGVIQSPRHLIKEKRETATLKCYPIPRHDTVYWYQQGPGQDPQFLISFYEKMQSDKGSIPDRFSAQQFSDYHSELNMSSLELGDSALYFCASTPGGPNEQFFGPGTRLTVL.

J is TRBJ2-7 and V is TRBV28; tentatively, D is TRBD1 (5 bases). The germline gives CDR1 MDHEN, CDR2 SYDVKM. V shed 2 bases and J shed 6 bases, with 17 bases lying between them. CDR3 length: 15 residues. The CDR3 region has the DNA TGTGCCAGCAGTTTAGCACGGGCCAGGGTAGGCGAGCAGTACTTC. Amino acid sequence: CASSLARARVGEQYF.

V usage is TRBV2 and J usage is TRBJ2-1; 10 nucleotides line up with TRBD2. The CDR3 consists of 15 residues. With V trimmed by 10 bases and J by 4 bases, 10 bases remained unmatched. Germline CDR1 is SNHLY and CDR2 is FYNNEI. This CDR3 reads CATKSLAGSYNEQFF. CDR3 nucleotide sequence: TGTGCCACCAAGTCACTAGCGGGAAGTTACAATGAGCAGTTCTTC.

This clone was detected a few times. The chain carries TRBV18 and TRBJ1-4; no clear D. The ends were cut back, 3 bases at V and 3 bases at J, with 5 bases in the middle. CDR3 length: 13 amino acids. Germline V lookup: CDR1 KGHSH, CDR2 LQKENI. Written as DNA, the CDR3 is TGTGCCAGCTCACCGGCGTCTAATGAAAAACTGTTTTTT. Its translation: CASSPASNEKLFF.

The rearrangement joins TRBV19 to TRBJ1-5; D is undetermined. V was cut by 4 bases and J by 3 bases, with 10 bases left in between. CDR1 and CDR2 from the germline V gene are LNHDA and SQIVND (reference sequence). The CDR3 is 14 residues long. The chain's CDR3 is CASSTSRPNQPQHF. The CDR3 region has the DNA TGTGCCAGTAGTACCTCGAGACCCAATCAGCCCCAGCATTTT.

This sequence joins TRBV15 and TRBJ2-3; 9 bases fit TRBD2. The CDR3 loop spans 17 amino acids. Germline CDR1 LNHNV, CDR2 YYDKDF (reference sequence). V lost 5 bases, J lost 6 bases, and 15 bases stayed unmatched. CDR3 DNA sequence: TGTGCCACCAGCTCCACGCTTTTAGCGGGGGATTTGGATACGCAGTATTTT. Translating gives CATSSTLLAGDLDTQYF.

The chain couples TRBV5-6 to TRBJ1-4, with TRBD1 matching 7 bases. This CDR3 has 16 amino acids. V lost 4 bases, J lost 5 bases, and 11 bases stayed unmatched. Germline values: CDR1 SGHDT, CDR2 YYEEEE. The CDR3 sequence is CASSLRSTGLNEKLFF. In DNA form, the CDR3 reads TGTGCCAGCAGCCTGCGTTCGACAGGGTTAAATGAAAAACTGTTTTTT.

V usage is TRBV10-1 and J usage is TRBJ2-3; D possibly matches TRBD1 or TRBD2 (5 bases each). The CDR3 totals 16 residues. Germline V gene lookup returns CDR1 WNHNN and CDR2 SYGVQD (reference sequence). The ends were cut back, 2 bases at V and 2 bases at J, with 14 bases in the middle. Here the CDR3 reads CASSEGGVGVTDTQYF. CDR3 sequence (DNA): TGCGCCAGCAGTGAGGGCGGAGTGGGGGTCACAGATACGCAGTATTTT.

The CDR3 here is CASSEAGQEGEKLFF. CDR3 sequence (DNA): TGTGCCAGTAGCGAAGCGGGACAGGAGGGTGAAAAACTGTTTTTT. The chain links TRBV19 to TRBJ1-4; 8 bases map to TRBD1. The CDR3 sequence is 15 residues long. V was clipped by 6 bases and J by 7 bases; unmatched bases: 10. CDR1 LNHDA and CDR2 SQIVND come from the germline V gene (reference sequence).

The J gene is TRBJ2-7, the V gene TRBV18; 13 positions agree with TRBD2. V lost 6 bases and J lost 4; bases outside the gene matches: 6. This CDR3 comprises 15 residues. Per germline, CDR1 KGHSH and CDR2 LQKENI. CDR3 sequence: CASSPGTSGMYEQYF. The CDR3 region has the DNA TGTGCCAGCTCGCCCGGGACTAGCGGGATGTACGAGCAGTACTTC.

The chain recombines TRBV9 with TRBJ2-1, with D unresolved. Between the trimmed V and J ends, which lost 0 bases and 4 bases, there was a span of 8 bases. The CDR3 loop spans 14 amino acids. Germline V gene data show CDR1 as SGDLS and CDR2 as YYNGEE. CDR3 sequence (DNA): TGTGCCAGCAGCGTAGTCCCCAATTACAATGAGCAGTTCTTC. It translates to CASSVVPNYNEQFF.